This paragraph reports one T cell receptor (beta chain). The antigen is not known. This sample was taken from a study of cytotoxic CD8 clonotypes in ibrutinib-treated CLL. Target depth was 1 in 200,000 to 1 in 1 million T cells, about 10x per clonotype. Here immunoSEQ multiplex PCR was the method, and the copy in TCRdb shows in-frame clones only, minus some. This table has tens of thousands of clones, approximately 54% appearing once. The CDR3 has 14 residues. Germline V gene lookup returns CDR1 ENHRY and CDR2 SYGVKD. J was trimmed by 7 bases and V by 9 bases; bases with no gene match: 7. General observations from the study: Relative to age-matched healthy donors, clonality at baseline was higher, and it tracked circulating CD8+ T-cell counts.

The TCR originated in a human donor with chronic lymphocytic leukemia. The genes are TRBV10-3 and TRBJ1-6; 9 bases match TRBD1. The starting material was PBMCs, obtained after 12 months of ibrutinib treatment. Here the CDR3 DNA reads TGTGCCATAGCCCCGGGACAGGGAAATTCACCCCTCCACTTT. It codes for CAIAPGQGNSPLHF.